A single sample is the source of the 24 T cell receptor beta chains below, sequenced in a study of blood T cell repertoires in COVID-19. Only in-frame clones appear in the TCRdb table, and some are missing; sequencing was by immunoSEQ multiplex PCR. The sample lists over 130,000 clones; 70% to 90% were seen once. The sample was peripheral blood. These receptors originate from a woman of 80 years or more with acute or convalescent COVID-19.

The CDR3 DNA sequence: TGTGCCAGTAGCACAAACCGGGACAGGGTCAGCCTCTATCATGGCTACACCTTC. Translated: CASSTNRDRVSLYHGYTF. This chain connects TRBV19 to TRBJ1-2; TRBD1 matches at 9 bases. J gave up 6 bases and V 6 bases, and 20 bases lay outside the gene matches. This CDR3 region has 18 residues. Looked up from germline, CDR1 is LNHDA and CDR2 is SQIVND (reference sequence).

The CDR3 protein is CASSLDRGRRGYTEAFF. CDR3 in DNA: TGTGCCAGCAGCTTGGACAGGGGGCGCAGAGGGTACACTGAAGCTTTCTTT. J is TRBJ1-1 and V is TRBV5-6; 9 positions match TRBD1. This CDR3 spans 17 amino acids. Germline values: CDR1 SGHDT, CDR2 YYEEEE. J was trimmed by 3 bases and V by 0 bases; bases with no gene match: 9.

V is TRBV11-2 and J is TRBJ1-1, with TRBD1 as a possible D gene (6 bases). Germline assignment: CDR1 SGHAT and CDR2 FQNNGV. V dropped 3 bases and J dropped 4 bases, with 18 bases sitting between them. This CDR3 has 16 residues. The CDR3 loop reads CASSFLGGGLFTEAFF. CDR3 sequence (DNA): TGTGCCAGCAGCTTTTTAGGGGGGGGGCTGTTCACTGAAGCTTTCTTT.

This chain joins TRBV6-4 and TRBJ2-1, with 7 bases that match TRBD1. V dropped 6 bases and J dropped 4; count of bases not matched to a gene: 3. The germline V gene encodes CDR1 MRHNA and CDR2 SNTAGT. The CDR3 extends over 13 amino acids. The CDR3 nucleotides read TGTGCCAGCAGCCAGACAGGGTACAATGAGCAGTTCTTC. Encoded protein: CASSQTGYNEQFF.

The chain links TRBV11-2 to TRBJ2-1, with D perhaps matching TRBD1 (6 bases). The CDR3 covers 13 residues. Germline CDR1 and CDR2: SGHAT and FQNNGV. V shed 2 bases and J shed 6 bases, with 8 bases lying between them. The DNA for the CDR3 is TGTGCCAGCAGCTTACAGGGGAGCAATGAGCAGTTCTTC. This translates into CASSLQGSNEQFF. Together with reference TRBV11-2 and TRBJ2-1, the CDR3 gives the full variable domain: EAGVAQSPRYKIIEKRQSVAFWCNPISGHATLYWYQQILGQGPKLLIQFQNNGVVDDSQLPKDRFSAERLKGVDSTLKIQPAKLEDSAVYLCASSLQGSNEQFFGPGTRLTVL.

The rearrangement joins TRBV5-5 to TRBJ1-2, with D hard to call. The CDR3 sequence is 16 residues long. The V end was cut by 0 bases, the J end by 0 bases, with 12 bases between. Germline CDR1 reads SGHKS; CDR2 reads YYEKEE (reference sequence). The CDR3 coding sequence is TGTGCCAGCAGCTTGGTGGCCGGGTCCCCTAACTATGGCTACACCTTC. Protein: CASSLVAGSPNYGYTF.

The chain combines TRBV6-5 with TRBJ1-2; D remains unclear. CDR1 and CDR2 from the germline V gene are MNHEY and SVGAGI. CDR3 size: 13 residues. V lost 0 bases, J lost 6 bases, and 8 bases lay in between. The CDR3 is CASSYSTGDGYTF. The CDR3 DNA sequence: TGTGCCAGCAGTTACTCGACGGGTGATGGCTACACCTTC.

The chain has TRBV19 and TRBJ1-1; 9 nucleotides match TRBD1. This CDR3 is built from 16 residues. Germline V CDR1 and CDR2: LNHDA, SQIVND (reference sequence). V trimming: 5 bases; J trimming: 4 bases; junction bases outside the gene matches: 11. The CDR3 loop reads CASSSRTGEGGTEAFF. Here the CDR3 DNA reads TGTGCCAGTAGTTCTCGGACAGGGGAAGGGGGCACTGAAGCTTTCTTT.

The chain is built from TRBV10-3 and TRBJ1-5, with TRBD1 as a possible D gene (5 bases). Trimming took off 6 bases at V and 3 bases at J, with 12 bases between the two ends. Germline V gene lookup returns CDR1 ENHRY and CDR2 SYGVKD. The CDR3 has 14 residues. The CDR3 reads CAISAQGSNQPQHF. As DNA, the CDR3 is TGTGCCATCAGCGCCCAGGGTTCCAATCAGCCCCAGCATTTT.

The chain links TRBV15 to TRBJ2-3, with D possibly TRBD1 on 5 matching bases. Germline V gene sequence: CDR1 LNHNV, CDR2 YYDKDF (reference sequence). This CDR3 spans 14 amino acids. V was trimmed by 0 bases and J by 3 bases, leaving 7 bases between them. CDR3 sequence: CATSRDRVTDTQYF. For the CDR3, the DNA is TGTGCCACCAGCAGAGACAGGGTAACAGATACGCAGTATTTT.

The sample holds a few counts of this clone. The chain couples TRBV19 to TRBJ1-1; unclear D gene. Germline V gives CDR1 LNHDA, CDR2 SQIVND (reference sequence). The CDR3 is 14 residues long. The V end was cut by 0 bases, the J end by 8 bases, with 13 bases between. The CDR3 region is CASSIDWASGEAFF. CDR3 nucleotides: TGTGCCAGTAGTATAGATTGGGCTTCCGGAGAAGCTTTCTTT.

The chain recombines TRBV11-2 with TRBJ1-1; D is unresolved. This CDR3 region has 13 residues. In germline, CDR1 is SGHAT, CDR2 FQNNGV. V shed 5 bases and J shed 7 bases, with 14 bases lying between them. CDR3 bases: TGTGCCAGCAGCAAAGTCTACGTTCTTGAAGCTTTCTTT. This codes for CASSKVYVLEAFF.

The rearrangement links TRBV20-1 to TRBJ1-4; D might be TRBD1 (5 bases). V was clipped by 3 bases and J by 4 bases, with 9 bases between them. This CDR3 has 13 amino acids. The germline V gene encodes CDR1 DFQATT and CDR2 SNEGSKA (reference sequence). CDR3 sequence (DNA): TGCAGTGCTAGTCAGGGCCTTAATGAAAAACTGTTTTTT. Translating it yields CSASQGLNEKLFF.

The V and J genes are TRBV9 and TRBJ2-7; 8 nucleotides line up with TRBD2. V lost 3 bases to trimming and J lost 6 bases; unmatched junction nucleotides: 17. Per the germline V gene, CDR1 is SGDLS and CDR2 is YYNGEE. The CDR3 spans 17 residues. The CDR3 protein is CASSAYGGAAGQSEQYF. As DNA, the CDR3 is TGTGCCAGCAGCGCCTACGGGGGGGCGGCCGGTCAAAGCGAGCAGTACTTC.

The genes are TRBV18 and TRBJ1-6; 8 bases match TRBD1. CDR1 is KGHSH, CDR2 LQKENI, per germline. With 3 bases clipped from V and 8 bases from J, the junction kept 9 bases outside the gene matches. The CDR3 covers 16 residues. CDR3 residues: CASSPGGQGLYSPLHF. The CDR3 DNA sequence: TGTGCCAGCTCACCGGGAGGACAGGGACTATATTCACCCCTCCACTTT.

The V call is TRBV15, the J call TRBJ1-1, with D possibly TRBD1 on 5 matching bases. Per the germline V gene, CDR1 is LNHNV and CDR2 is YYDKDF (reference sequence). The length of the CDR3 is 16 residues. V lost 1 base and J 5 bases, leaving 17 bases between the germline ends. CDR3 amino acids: CATSRGPQVAGTEAFF. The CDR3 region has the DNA TGTGCCACCAGCAGAGGACCCCAGGTCGCAGGGACTGAAGCTTTCTTT.

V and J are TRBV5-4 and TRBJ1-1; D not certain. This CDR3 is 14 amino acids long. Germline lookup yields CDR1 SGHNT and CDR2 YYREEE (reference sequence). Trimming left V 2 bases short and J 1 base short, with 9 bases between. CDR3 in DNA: TGTGCCAGCAGCTTTCGTGCGGGGAACACTGAAGCTTTCTTT. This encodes CASSFRAGNTEAFF.

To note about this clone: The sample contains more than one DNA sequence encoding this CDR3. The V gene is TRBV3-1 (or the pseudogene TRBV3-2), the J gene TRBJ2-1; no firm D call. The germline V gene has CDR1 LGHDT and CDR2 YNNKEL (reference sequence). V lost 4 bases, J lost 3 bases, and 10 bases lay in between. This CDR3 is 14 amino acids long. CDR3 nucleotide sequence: TGTGCCAGCAGCCGAGGCCTCGTCTACAATGAGCAGTTCTTC. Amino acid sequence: CASSRGLVYNEQFF.

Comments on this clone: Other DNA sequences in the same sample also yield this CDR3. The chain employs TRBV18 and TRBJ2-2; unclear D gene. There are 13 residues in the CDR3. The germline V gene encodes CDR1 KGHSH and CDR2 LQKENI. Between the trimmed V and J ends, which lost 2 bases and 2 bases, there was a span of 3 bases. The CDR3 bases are TGTGCCAGCTCACCAAGCAACACCGGGGAGCTGTTTTTT. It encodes CASSPSNTGELFF.

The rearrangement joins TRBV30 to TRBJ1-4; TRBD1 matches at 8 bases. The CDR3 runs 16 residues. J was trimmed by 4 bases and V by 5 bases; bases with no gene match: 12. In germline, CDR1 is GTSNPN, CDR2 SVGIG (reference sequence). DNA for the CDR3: TGTGCCTGGTCCAAGGGGCAGGGGGCCATTAATGAAAAACTGTTTTTT. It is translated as CAWSKGQGAINEKLFF.

The CDR3 DNA follows: TGTGCCAGCAGCCAACTAAGGGGACAGGGATCTGAAAAACTGTTTTTT. This translates into CASSQLRGQGSEKLFF. V usage is TRBV3-1 (or the pseudogene TRBV3-2) and J usage is TRBJ1-4; 9 positions match TRBD1. V lost 2 bases, J lost 7 bases, and 8 bases stayed unmatched. The germline V gene encodes CDR1 LGHDT and CDR2 YNNKEL (reference sequence). The CDR3 is 16 amino acids.

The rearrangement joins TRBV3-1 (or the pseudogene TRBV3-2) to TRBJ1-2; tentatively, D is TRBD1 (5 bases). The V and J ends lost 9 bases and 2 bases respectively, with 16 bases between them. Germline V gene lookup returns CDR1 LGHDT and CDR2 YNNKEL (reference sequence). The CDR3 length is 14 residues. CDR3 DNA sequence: TGTGCCAGTGGAGACCACGGGGGAAACTATGGCTACACCTTC. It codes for CASGDHGGNYGYTF.

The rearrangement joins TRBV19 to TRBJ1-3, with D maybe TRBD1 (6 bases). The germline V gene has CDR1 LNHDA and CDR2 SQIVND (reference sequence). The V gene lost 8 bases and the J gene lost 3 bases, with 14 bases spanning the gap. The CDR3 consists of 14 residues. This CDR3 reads CASVDGGLGNTIYF. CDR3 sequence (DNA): TGTGCCAGTGTAGACGGGGGGCTTGGAAACACCATATATTTT. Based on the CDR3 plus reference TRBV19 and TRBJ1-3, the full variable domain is DGGITQSPKYLFRKEGQNVTLSCEQNLNHDAMYWYRQDPGQGLRLIYYSQIVNDFQKGDIAEGYSVSREKKESFPLTVTSAQKNPTAFYLCASVDGGLGNTIYFGEGSWLTVV.

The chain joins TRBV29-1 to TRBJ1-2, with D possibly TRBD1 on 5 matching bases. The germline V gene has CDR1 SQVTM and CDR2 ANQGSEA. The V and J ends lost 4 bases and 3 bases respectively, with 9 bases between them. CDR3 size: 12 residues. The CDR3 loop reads CSVVLQDYGYTF. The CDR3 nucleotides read TGCAGCGTTGTCTTACAGGACTATGGCTACACCTTC.